What follows describes a single T cell receptor (beta chain). Its antigen is not identified. This record belongs to a study of PD-L1 blockade in urothelial cancer. Study details: Blood underwent analysis 3 weeks (second dose) and 6 weeks after treatment began.

The V gene end was trimmed by 5 bases and the J gene end by 3 bases; junction bases not matched to a gene: 3. This CDR3 has 13 amino acids. The germline V gene has CDR1 SEHNR and CDR2 FQNEAQ (reference sequence). Findings and caveats of the study: Prediction of better survival came from below-median pretreatment blood TCR clonality.

Synthetic analogs of TCR templates were spiked into every PCR. Repertoires were generated with immunoSEQ multiplex PCR, while TCRdb's copy carries only in-frame clones and drops some. The sample has around 100,000 clones, about nine tenths seen once; the top ten hold 2%. Time point noted: pretreatment peripheral blood. This clonotype was obtained from a man aged 55 to 70 with urothelial cancer. This material consisted of PBMCs, taken around atezolizumab (anti-PD-L1) treatment. The rearrangement links TRBV7-9 to TRBJ1-1, with 7 bases aligning to TRBD1. The CDR3 region is CASSRTGYTEAFF. The CDR3 DNA reads TGTGCCAGCAGCCGGACAGGATACACTGAAGCTTTCTTT.